Given below is one TCR beta chain in context. The antigen is not known. The CDR3 runs to 14 residues. V gave up 2 bases and J gave up 1 base, with 7 bases separating them. Germline V lookup: CDR1 SGHTS, CDR2 YDEGEE. Replicate PCRs for sorted subsets used 200 ng DNA; this equaled tens of thousands of T cell genomes. Study processing details: As immunoSEQ supplied junction-only sequences (without quality scores), filtering differed. Assay: immunoSEQ multiplex PCR; the TCRdb copy retains only in-frame clones and omits some. V, J and clone size were drawn from that table, and D and trimming were deduced from the DNA. The repertoire holds about 2.1 million clones, about 94% seen once, with approximately 1.6% in the top ten. In the naive CD8 group, cells lacked CD45RO and were positively selected for CCR7, so terminally differentiated effector memory CD45RA+ cells were left out. The donor population consisted of healthy HIV-negative adults with no recent acute infections or vaccinations.

The data belong to a study of shared clonotypes between healthy human individuals. General observations from the study: It was the non-shared clonotypes that had lower generation probabilities than clonotypes shared by all four donors.

The chain has TRBV5-8 and TRBJ1-5, with D perhaps matching TRBD1 (5 bases). The source of this sequence is a man younger than 35 in good health. Some clones in this sample may be carry-over from other donors' samples. Sequenced material: naive CD8+ T cells from PBMCs. CDR3 region: CASSFRASNQPQHF. For the CDR3, the DNA is TGTGCCAGCAGCTTCAGGGCCAGCAATCAGCCCCAGCATTTT.